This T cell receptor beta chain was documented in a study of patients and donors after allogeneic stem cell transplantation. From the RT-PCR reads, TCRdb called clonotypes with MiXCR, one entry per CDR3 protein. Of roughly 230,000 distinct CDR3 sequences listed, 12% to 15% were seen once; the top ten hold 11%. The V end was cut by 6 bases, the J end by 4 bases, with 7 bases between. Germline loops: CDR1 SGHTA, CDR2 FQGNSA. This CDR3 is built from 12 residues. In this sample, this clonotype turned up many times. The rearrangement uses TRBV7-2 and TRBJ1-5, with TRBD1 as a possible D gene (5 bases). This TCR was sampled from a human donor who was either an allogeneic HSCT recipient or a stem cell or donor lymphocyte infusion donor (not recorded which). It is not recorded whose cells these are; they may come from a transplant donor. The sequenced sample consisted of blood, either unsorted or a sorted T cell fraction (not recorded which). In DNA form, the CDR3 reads TGTGCCAGCAGGAAGGGGAATCAGCCCCAGCATTTT. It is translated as CASRKGNQPQHF.